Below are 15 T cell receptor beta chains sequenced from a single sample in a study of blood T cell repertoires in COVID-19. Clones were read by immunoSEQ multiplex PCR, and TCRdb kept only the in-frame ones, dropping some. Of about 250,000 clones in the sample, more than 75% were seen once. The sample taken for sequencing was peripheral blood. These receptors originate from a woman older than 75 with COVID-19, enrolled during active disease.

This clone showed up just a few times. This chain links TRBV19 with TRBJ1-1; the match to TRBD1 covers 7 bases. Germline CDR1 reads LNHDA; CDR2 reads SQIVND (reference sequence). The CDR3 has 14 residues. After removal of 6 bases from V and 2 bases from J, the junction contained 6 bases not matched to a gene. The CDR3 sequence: CASRETGPNTEAFF. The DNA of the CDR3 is TGTGCCAGTAGGGAGACAGGGCCCAACACTGAAGCTTTCTTT.

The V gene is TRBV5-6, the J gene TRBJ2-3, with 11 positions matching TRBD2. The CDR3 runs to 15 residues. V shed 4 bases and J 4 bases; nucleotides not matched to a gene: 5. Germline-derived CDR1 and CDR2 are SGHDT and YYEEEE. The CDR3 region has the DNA TGTGCCAGCAGCGTTTTAGCGGGGGGGGCAGATACGCAGTATTTT. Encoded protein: CASSVLAGGADTQYF.

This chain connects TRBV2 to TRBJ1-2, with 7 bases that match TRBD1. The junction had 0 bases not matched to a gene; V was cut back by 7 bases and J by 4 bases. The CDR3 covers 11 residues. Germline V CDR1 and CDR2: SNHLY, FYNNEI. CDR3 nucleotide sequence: TGTGCCAGCACAGGGGGCTATGGCTACACCTTC. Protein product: CASTGGYGYTF.

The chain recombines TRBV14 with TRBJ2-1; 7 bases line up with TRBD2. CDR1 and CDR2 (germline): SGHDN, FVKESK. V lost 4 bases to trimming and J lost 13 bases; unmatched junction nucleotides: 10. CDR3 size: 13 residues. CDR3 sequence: CASSPRSGERQFF. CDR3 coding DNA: TGTGCCAGCAGCCCACGGAGCGGGGAGCGCCAGTTCTTC.

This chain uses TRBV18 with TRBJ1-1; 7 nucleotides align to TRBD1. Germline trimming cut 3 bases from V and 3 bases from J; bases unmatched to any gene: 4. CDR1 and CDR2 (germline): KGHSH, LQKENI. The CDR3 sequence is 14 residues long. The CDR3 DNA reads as TGTGCCAGCTCACCTCAGGGGGGATACACTGAAGCTTTCTTT. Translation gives CASSPQGGYTEAFF.

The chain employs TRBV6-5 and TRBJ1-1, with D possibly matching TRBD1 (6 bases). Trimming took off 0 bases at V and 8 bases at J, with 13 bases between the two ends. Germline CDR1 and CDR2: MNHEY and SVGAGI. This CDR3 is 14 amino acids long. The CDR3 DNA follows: TGTGCCAGCAGTTACTCGCGACGGACAGCCGAAGCTTTCTTT. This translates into CASSYSRRTAEAFF.

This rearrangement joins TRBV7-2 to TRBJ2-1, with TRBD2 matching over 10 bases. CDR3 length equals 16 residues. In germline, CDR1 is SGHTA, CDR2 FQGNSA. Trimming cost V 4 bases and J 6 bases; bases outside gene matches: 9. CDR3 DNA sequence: TGTGCCAGCAGCTCCGTTAGCGGGGGGTGGGGCAATGAGCAGTTCTTC. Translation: CASSSVSGGWGNEQFF.

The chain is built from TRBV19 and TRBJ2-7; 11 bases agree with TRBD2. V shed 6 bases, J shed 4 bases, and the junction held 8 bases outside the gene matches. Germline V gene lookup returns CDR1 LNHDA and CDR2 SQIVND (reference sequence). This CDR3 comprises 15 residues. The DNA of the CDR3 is TGTGCCAGTAGGAAGACTAGCGGGGCGACTTACGAGCAGTACTTC. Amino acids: CASRKTSGATYEQYF.

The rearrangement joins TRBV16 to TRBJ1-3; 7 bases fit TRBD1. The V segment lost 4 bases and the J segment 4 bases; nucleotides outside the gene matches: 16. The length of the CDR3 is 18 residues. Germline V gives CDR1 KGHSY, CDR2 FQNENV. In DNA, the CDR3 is TGTGCCAGCAGCCCCTCAAACTCGCTTGGGACAGAAGGAAACACCATATATTTT. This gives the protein CASSPSNSLGTEGNTIYF.

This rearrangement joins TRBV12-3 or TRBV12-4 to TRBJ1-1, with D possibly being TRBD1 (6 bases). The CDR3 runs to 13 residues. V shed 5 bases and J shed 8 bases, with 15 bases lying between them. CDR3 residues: CASSLSRTAEAFF. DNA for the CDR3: TGTGCCAGCAGTCTATCGAGGACAGCAGAAGCTTTCTTT.

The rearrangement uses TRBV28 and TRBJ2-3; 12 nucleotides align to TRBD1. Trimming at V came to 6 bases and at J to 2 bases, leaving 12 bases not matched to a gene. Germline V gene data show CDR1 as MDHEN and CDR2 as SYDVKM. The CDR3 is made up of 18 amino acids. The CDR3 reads CASSQQGQGAYATDTQYF. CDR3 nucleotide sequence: TGTGCCAGCAGCCAACAGGGACAGGGGGCCTATGCCACAGATACGCAGTATTTT.

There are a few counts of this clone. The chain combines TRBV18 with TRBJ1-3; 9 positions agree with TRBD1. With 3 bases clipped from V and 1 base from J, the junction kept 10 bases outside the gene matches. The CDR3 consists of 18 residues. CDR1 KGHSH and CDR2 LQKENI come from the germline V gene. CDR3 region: CASSPPGQGGFSGNTIYF. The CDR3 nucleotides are TGTGCCAGCTCACCGCCGGGACAGGGAGGATTTTCTGGAAACACCATATATTTT. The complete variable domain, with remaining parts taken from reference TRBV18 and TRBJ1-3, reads NAGVMQNPRHLVRRRGQEARLRCSPMKGHSHVYWYRQLPEEGLKFMVYLQKENIIDESGMPKERFSAEFPKEGPSILRIQQVVRGDSAAYFCASSPPGQGGFSGNTIYFGEGSWLTVV.

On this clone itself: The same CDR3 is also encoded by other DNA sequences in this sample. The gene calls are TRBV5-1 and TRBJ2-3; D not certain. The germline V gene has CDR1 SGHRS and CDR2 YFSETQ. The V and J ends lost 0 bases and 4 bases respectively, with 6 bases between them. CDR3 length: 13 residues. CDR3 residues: CASSLGSADTQYF. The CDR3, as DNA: TGCGCCAGCAGCTTGGGGTCGGCAGATACGCAGTATTTT.

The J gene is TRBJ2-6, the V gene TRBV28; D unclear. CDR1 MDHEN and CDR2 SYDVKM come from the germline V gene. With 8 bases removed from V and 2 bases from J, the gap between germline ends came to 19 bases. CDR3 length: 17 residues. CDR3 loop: CASEEANRMPGANVLTF. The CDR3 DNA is TGTGCCAGCGAAGAGGCGAACCGTATGCCTGGGGCCAACGTCCTGACTTTC.

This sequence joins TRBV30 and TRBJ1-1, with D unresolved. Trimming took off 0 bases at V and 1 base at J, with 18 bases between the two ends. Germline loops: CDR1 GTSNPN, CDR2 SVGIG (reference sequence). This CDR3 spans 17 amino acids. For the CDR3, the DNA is TGTGCCTGGAGTGTACGGCCCCAGGTGGTAAGGAACACTGAAGCTTTCTTT. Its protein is CAWSVRPQVVRNTEAFF.